One and the same sample provided the 12 T cell receptor beta chains below, sequenced in a study of response to subunit inactivated influenza vaccine. TCRdb reprocessed the RT-PCR reads with MiXCR, giving one entry per CDR3 protein. Of 150,000 to 200,000 distinct CDR3 sequences in the sample, 9.2% were seen once. The specimen was non-naive T cells sorted from PBMCs, collected on the day of vaccination. These receptors came from a man aged 45-65 years who received an inactivated influenza vaccine.

This clonotype has ten or more counts. DNA for the CDR3: TGTGCCAGCAGCTTAGCGGCTGGCGATACGCAGTATTTT. It yields the protein CASSLAAGDTQYF. The V and J genes are TRBV7-9 and TRBJ2-3; no definite D call. The CDR3 has 13 amino acids. V was pared by 0 bases and J by 6 bases, with 7 bases between. The germline CDR1 and CDR2 sequences are SEHNR and FQNEAQ (reference sequence).

This clonotype has more than one count but fewer than ten. The genes are TRBV7-7 and TRBJ2-2, with 11 bases fitting TRBD2. The CDR3 runs to 15 residues. CDR1 and CDR2 from the germline V gene are SSHAT and FNYEAQ (reference sequence). J gave up 4 bases and V 2 bases, and 0 bases lay outside the gene matches. The CDR3 nucleotides are TGTGCCAGCAGCTTACTAGCGGGAGGCACCGGGGAGCTGTTTTTT. Amino acids: CASSLLAGGTGELFF.

This clonotype was picked up many times. J is TRBJ2-5 and V is TRBV9, with TRBD2 matching over 8 bases. CDR3 size: 15 residues. CDR1 and CDR2 from the germline V gene are SGDLS and YYNGEE. After removal of 0 bases from V and 4 bases from J, the junction contained 5 bases not matched to a gene. The CDR3 protein is CASSVGLAGGETQYF. CDR3 DNA sequence: TGTGCCAGCAGCGTAGGACTTGCGGGAGGAGAGACCCAGTACTTC.

The CDR3 loop reads CASSIGPKQAQYF. In DNA form, the CDR3 reads TGTGCCAGTAGTATCGGACCGAAGCAGGCCCAGTACTTC. This chain joins TRBV19 and TRBJ2-5; no firm D call. Looked up from germline, CDR1 is LNHDA and CDR2 is SQIVND (reference sequence). V was pared by 3 bases and J by 9 bases, with 14 bases between. This CDR3 spans 13 amino acids.

This clonotype was counted a few times. The rearrangement joins TRBV7-9 to TRBJ2-7; D is perhaps TRBD2 (5 bases). CDR1 and CDR2 (germline): SEHNR, FQNEAQ (reference sequence). The CDR3 length is 13 residues. V lost 5 bases to trimming and J lost 6 bases, with 14 bases between them. The CDR3 loop reads CASSPEAVGEQYF. The CDR3 DNA is TGTGCCAGCAGCCCCGAAGCGGTCGGCGAGCAGTACTTC. The full variable domain, with the rest looked up from reference TRBV7-9 and TRBJ2-7, is DTGVSQNPRHKITKRGQNVTFRCDPISEHNRLYWYRQTLGQGPEFLTYFQNEAQLEKSRLLSDRFSAERPKGSFSTLEIQRTEQGDSAMYLCASSPEAVGEQYFGPGTRLTVT.

CDR3 amino acids: CASSEGLAREQFF. The CDR3 nucleotides read TGTGCCAGCAGTGAAGGACTAGCCAGAGAGCAGTTCTTC. V and J are TRBV6-1 and TRBJ2-1; 7 bases fit TRBD2. Germline trimming cut 1 base from V and 10 bases from J; bases unmatched to any gene: 4. The CDR3 has 13 residues. Germline V gene data show CDR1 as MNHNS and CDR2 as SASEGT.

The J gene is TRBJ1-4, the V gene TRBV3-1; no clear D. Trimming shortened V by 2 bases and J by 10 bases, and 14 bases separated the two germline ends. The germline V gene has CDR1 LGHDT and CDR2 YNNKEL (reference sequence). This CDR3 is built from 14 residues. The CDR3 spells CASSQRDGVGKLFF. The CDR3 DNA follows: TGTGCCAGCAGCCAAAGAGACGGGGTGGGAAAACTGTTTTTT.

This clonotype appeared a few times. The rearrangement uses TRBV5-4 and TRBJ2-5, with D perhaps being TRBD1 or TRBD2 (7 bases each). Trimming stripped 3 bases from V and 5 bases from J, with 20 bases between. This CDR3 contains 16 residues. Germline CDR1 and CDR2: SGHNT and YYREEE (reference sequence). The CDR3 DNA sequence: TGTGCCAGCAGCTCCAGCATGACAGGGCGGGAGGAGACCCAGTACTTC. Translation gives CASSSSMTGREETQYF.

This clonotype was counted a few times. The chain couples TRBV5-1 to TRBJ2-2; TRBD1 matches 10 bases. This CDR3 has 16 residues. V dropped 0 bases and J dropped 7; count of bases not matched to a gene: 6. Germline CDR1 SGHRS, CDR2 YFSETQ. This CDR3 reads CASSLEGQGFGGELFF. In DNA form, the CDR3 reads TGCGCCAGCAGCTTGGAGGGACAGGGGTTCGGCGGGGAGCTGTTTTTT.

The J gene is TRBJ1-1, the V gene TRBV4-1; 11 bases are shared with TRBD1. Germline V gene data show CDR1 as MGHRA and CDR2 as YSYEKL. The CDR3 length is 14 residues. J gave up 5 bases and V 6 bases, and 5 bases lay outside the gene matches. CDR3 residues: CASRDRGPGTEAFF. The CDR3 DNA is TGCGCCAGCAGGGACAGGGGGCCGGGGACTGAAGCTTTCTTT.

This clonotype was picked up many times. V usage is TRBV5-1 and J usage is TRBJ2-4, with a weak D call TRBD1 (6 bases). There are 18 residues in the CDR3. V was trimmed by 0 bases and J by 3 bases, leaving 19 bases between them. Germline CDR1 and CDR2: SGHRS and YFSETQ. The CDR3 DNA sequence: TGCGCCAGCAGCTTGGAGGGGACATCGGGGCCCTACAAAAACATTCAGTACTTC. It codes for CASSLEGTSGPYKNIQYF.

This chain joins TRBV4-3 and TRBJ1-6, with 7 positions matching TRBD1. The CDR3 has 16 amino acids. Germline V gives CDR1 LGHNA, CDR2 YSLEER. After removal of 0 bases from V and 14 bases from J, the junction contained 13 bases not matched to a gene. As DNA, the CDR3 is TGCGCCAGCAGCCAAGAGGGGACAGCGGCCCAAGGGGCCCTCCACTTT. Translated: CASSQEGTAAQGALHF.